This T cell receptor (beta chain) is drawn from a study of molecular identifiers for immune sequencing clone quantification. Study at large: In replicates, RNA from about 20,000 or 100,000 naive CD8 cells was split five ways, four sequenced. Study results and limitations: Clones that exceeded 20 RNA copies held over 99% of effector molecules, yet under 1% in naive cells.

This clonotype was seen a handful of times. The target antigen is unknown. The ends were cut back, 1 base at V and 9 bases at J, with 16 bases in the middle. The length of the CDR3 is 15 residues. CDR1 and CDR2 (germline): LNHNV, YYDKDF (reference sequence). Bulk libraries came from a prior protocol with listed TCR primers. TCRdb re-called the PCR reads with MiXCR, one entry per CDR3 protein. There are approximately 320,000 distinct CDR3 sequences in the sample; roughly 24% occur only once, and 0.65% to 0.75% lies in the top ten. The origin of this receptor is a human donor in good health. Some libraries in this study had Jurkat cell RNA spiked in. This chain uses TRBV15 with TRBJ2-1; D gene unclear. The material sequenced was naive CD8+ T cells from blood, with Jurkat cell RNA spiked in. Indicated subset: FACS-sorted CD8+CD4-CCR7+CD45RA+ naive T cells. CDR3 sequence reads: CATSRVSSSDGEQFF. CDR3 nucleotide sequence: TGTGCCACCAGCAGAGTTTCATCCTCAGACGGTGAGCAGTTCTTC.